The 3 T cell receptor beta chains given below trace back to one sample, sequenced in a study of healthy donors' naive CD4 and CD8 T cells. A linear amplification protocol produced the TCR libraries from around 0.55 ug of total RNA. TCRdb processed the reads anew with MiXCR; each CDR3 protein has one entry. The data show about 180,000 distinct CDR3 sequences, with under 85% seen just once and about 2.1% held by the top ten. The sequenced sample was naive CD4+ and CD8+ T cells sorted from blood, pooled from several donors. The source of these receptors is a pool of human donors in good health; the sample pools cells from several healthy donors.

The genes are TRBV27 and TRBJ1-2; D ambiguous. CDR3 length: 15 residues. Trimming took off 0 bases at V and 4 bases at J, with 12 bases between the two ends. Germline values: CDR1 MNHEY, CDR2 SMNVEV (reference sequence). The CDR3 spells CASSLSSGPTYGYTF. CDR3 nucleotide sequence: TGTGCCAGCAGTTTATCATCCGGGCCCACCTATGGCTACACCTTC.

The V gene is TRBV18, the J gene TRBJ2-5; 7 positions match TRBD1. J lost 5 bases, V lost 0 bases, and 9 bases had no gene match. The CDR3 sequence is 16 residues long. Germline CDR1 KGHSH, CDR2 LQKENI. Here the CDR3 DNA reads TGTGCCAGCTCACCACCTTCGACAGGGTATGAGGAGACCCAGTACTTC. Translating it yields CASSPPSTGYEETQYF.

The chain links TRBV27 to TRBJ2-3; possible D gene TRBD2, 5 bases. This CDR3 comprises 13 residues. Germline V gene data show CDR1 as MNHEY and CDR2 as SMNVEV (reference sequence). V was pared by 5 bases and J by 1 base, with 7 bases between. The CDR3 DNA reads TGTGCCAGCAGTGGACTCGGCACAGATACGCAGTATTTT. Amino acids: CASSGLGTDTQYF.